Reported below is one T cell receptor (beta chain). Germline V gene lookup returns CDR1 LNHDA and CDR2 SQIVND (reference sequence). This CDR3 has 15 amino acids. The V end lost 5 bases, the J end lost 4 bases, and 15 bases lay between the germline ends. This record comes from a study of blood T cell repertoires in COVID-19. Study-level background: There were acute and convalescent COVID-19 samples, and they came from the United States, Italy and Spain. Sample material is recorded as cDNA or gDNA derived from T cells, B-cell-depleted T cells, or PBMCs.

This table comes from immunoSEQ multiplex PCR, and its TCRdb copy is limited to in-frame clones, with some not included. The repertoire includes hundreds of thousands of clones, 86% of them detected once, and over 1.3% sits in the top ten. The chain is built from TRBV19 and TRBJ1-5; no clear D. The source of this sequence is a woman in her thirties with active or convalescent COVID-19. Sample: peripheral blood. CDR3 sequence (DNA): TGTGCCAGTAGTCCCGTGGAGGGTACGAATCAGCCCCAGCATTTT. It translates to CASSPVEGTNQPQHF.